The rows below give T cell receptor beta chains drawn from one sample of a study of OX40 agonist ivuxolimab in advanced cancers. The data were produced by immunoSEQ multiplex PCR, yet TCRdb's version contains in-frame clones alone and is incomplete. This table holds under 80,000 clones, more than 85% found once. Source: CD4+ or CD8+ T cells sorted from blood, taken in a trial of the OX40 agonist ivuxolimab. These receptors originate from an adult with an advanced solid tumor such as melanoma, head and neck, liver or kidney cancer. The CDR3 runs from the conserved cysteine through the conserved F or W. Fields, in order: D gene, V gene, J gene, clone size, CDR3 protein, CDR3 DNA. A D gene is named only where the DNA matches it firmly. Expanded clones are given a class, and other clones once, few, many or no size at all.

-	TRBV19	TRBJ1-1	-	CASSSRQRMNTEAFF	TGTGCCAGTAGTAGCCGACAGCGTATGAACACTGAAGCTTTCTTT
-	TRBV11-2	TRBJ2-3	-	CASSPGPTLITDTQYF	TGTGCCAGCAGCCCAGGACCCACGTTAATCACAGATACGCAGTATTTT
-	TRBV2	TRBJ2-2	-	CASSEPGNTGELFF	TGTGCCAGCAGTGAACCAGGGAACACCGGGGAGCTGTTTTTT
TRBD1	TRBV6-5	TRBJ2-7	-	CASSRRQGAHEQYF	TGTGCCAGCAGCCGGAGACAGGGGGCCCACGAGCAGTACTTC
-	TRBV28	TRBJ2-5	-	CASSHRDLETQYF	TGTGCCAGCAGTCACCGGGACCTGGAGACCCAGTACTTC
-	TRBV27	TRBJ1-5	few	CASSFRTGLQPQHF	TGTGCCAGCAGTTTCCGCACAGGGCTTCAGCCCCAGCATTTT
-	TRBV19	TRBJ1-5	-	CASSISGNQPQHF	TGTGCCAGTAGTATATCCGGGAATCAGCCCCAGCATTTT
TRBD1	TRBV18	TRBJ1-5	-	CASSPLRGLDQPQHF	TGTGCCAGCTCACCACTCAGGGGGCTGGATCAGCCCCAGCATTTT
-	TRBV20-1	TRBJ1-5	few	CSAVQNQPQHF	TGCAGTGCTGTACAAAATCAGCCCCAGCATTTT
-	TRBV7-3	TRBJ1-2	once	CASSLSGTLNYGYTF	TGTGCCAGCAGCTTGTCCGGGACACTTAACTATGGCTACACCTTC
TRBD2	TRBV6-5	TRBJ2-7	-	CASKREATHEQYF	TGTGCCAGCAAGCGGGAGGCAACCCACGAGCAGTACTTC
TRBD1	TRBV19	TRBJ2-5	-	CASSIWGQSETQYF	TGTGCCAGTAGTATATGGGGACAGTCAGAGACCCAGTACTTC
-	TRBV6-5	TRBJ1-5	-	CASSYPEPQHF	TGTGCCAGCAGTTACCCCGAGCCCCAGCATTTT
-	TRBV11-2	TRBJ2-1	-	CASSSSWTENNEQFF	TGTGCCAGCAGCTCGAGCTGGACGGAAAACAATGAGCAGTTCTTC
-	TRBV6-5	TRBJ1-6	-	CASRGTGNSPLHF	TGTGCCAGCAGAGGGACCGGGAATTCACCCCTCCACTTT
-	TRBV20-1	TRBJ2-7	once	CSASRRDEQYF	TGCAGTGCCAGCCGAAGGGACGAGCAGTACTTC
TRBD2	TRBV11-2	TRBJ2-3	-	CASSLSAGGPTDTQYF	TGTGCCAGCAGCTTATCAGCGGGAGGGCCCACAGATACGCAGTATTTT
-	TRBV15	TRBJ1-5	-	CATSGGQTNQPQHF	TGTGCCACCAGCGGAGGACAGACTAATCAGCCCCAGCATTTT
TRBD1	TRBV28	TRBJ1-5	-	CASSIQQGQRNQPQHF	TGTGCCAGCAGTATACAACAGGGACAGCGCAATCAGCCCCAGCATTTT
TRBD1	TRBV6-4	TRBJ1-2	-	CASSVTGGSNYGYTF	TGTGCCAGCAGTGTCACAGGGGGCAGTAACTATGGCTACACCTTC
-	TRBV7-3	TRBJ1-2	-	CASSLGKYGYTF	TGTGCCAGCAGCTTAGGTAAGTATGGCTACACCTTC
TRBD1	TRBV29-1	TRBJ1-2	-	CSVDGTGGFQDGYTF	TGCAGCGTTGACGGGACAGGGGGATTTCAGGATGGCTACACCTTC
-	TRBV4-2	TRBJ2-7	-	CASSPSKSGISYEQYF	TGTGCCAGCAGCCCATCGAAGTCGGGGATCTCCTACGAGCAGTACTTC
-	TRBV19	TRBJ2-1	-	CASSRTASSYNEQFF	TGTGCCAGTAGTAGGACGGCGAGCTCCTACAATGAGCAGTTCTTC